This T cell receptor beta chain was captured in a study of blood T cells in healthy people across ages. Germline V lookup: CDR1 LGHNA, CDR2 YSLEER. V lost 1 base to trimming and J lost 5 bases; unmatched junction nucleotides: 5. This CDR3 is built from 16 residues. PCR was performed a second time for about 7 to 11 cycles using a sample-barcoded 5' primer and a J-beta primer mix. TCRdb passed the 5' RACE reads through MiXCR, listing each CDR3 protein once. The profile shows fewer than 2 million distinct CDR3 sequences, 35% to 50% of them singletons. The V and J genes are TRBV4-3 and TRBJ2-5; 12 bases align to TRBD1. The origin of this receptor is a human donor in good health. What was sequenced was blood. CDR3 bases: TGCGCCAGCAGCCAAGGGGGGACAGGGGGCGTGGAGACCCAGTACTTC. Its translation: CASSQGGTGGVETQYF.